What follows are 29 T cell receptor beta chains derived from one specimen sequenced in a study of blood T cell repertoires in COVID-19. Some clones are missing from TCRdb's copy, which holds only in-frame ones; the method was immunoSEQ multiplex PCR. This table has roughly 360,000 clones, 75% to 90% appearing once. The sequenced sample consisted of PBMCs or T cells enriched from blood (not recorded which). The source of these receptors is a woman aged 50 to 60 who had recovered from COVID-19.

V and J are TRBV5-1 and TRBJ2-2; D possibly corresponds to TRBD2 (6 bases). Trimming shortened V by 4 bases and J by 5 bases, and 12 bases separated the two germline ends. The CDR3 is made up of 14 amino acids. The V gene's germline CDR1 is SGHRS and CDR2 YFSETQ. This CDR3 reads CASSPDAGTGELFF. In DNA, the CDR3 is TGCGCCAGCAGCCCCGATGCGGGGACCGGGGAGCTGTTTTTT. The whole variable domain, filled in from reference TRBV5-1 and TRBJ2-2, reads KAGVTQTPRYLIKTRGQQVTLSCSPISGHRSVSWYQQTPGQGLQFLFEYFSETQRNKGNFPGRFSGRQFSNSRSEMNVSTLELGDSALYLCASSPDAGTGELFFGEGSRLTVL.

The V and J genes are TRBV6-2 or TRBV6-3 and TRBJ1-5; the match to TRBD1 covers 7 bases. Trimming cost V 6 bases and J 11 bases; bases outside gene matches: 7. This CDR3 is built from 12 residues. From germline, CDR1 is MNHEY and CDR2 SVGEGT. CDR3 sequence (DNA): TGTGCCAGCAGCCCGTCCGGGACAGCCCAGCATTTT. It specifies CASSPSGTAQHF.

The chain couples TRBV2 to TRBJ1-6, with D perhaps matching TRBD1 (6 bases). CDR3 size: 14 residues. V lost 7 bases and J lost 7, with 14 bases in between. Germline assignment: CDR1 SNHLY and CDR2 FYNNEI. This CDR3 is CASMEVQGNSPLHF. The CDR3 region has the DNA TGTGCCAGCATGGAGGTCCAGGGGAATTCACCCCTCCACTTT.

The V gene is TRBV7-9, the J gene TRBJ2-7; D unclear. V was trimmed by 6 bases and J by 6 bases, leaving 9 bases between them. The germline V gene has CDR1 SEHNR and CDR2 FQNEAQ (reference sequence). CDR3 length equals 11 residues. The CDR3 DNA follows: TGTGCCAGCAGTTTACAGATCGAGCAGTACTTC. This translates into CASSLQIEQYF. Looking up the rest from reference TRBV7-9 and TRBJ2-7 gives the full variable domain: DTGVSQNPRHKITKRGQNVTFRCDPISEHNRLYWYRQTLGQGPEFLTYFQNEAQLEKSRLLSDRFSAERPKGSFSTLEIQRTEQGDSAMYLCASSLQIEQYFGPGTRLTVT.

V usage is TRBV30 and J usage is TRBJ1-4; D unclear. This CDR3 comprises 13 residues. V was trimmed by 0 bases and J by 6 bases, leaving 8 bases between them. Germline CDR1 reads GTSNPN; CDR2 reads SVGIG (reference sequence). The CDR3 bases are TGTGCCTGGAGTGTAGGGAGGTATGAAAAACTGTTTTTT. Translating gives CAWSVGRYEKLFF.

This chain uses TRBV30 with TRBJ2-7; no clear D. CDR1 and CDR2 (germline): GTSNPN, SVGIG (reference sequence). The CDR3 is made up of 13 amino acids. The V and J ends lost 2 bases and 0 bases respectively, with 8 bases between them. CDR3 coding DNA: TGTGCCTGGAGTTTGGCAGTCTCCTACGAGCAGTACTTC. Amino acids: CAWSLAVSYEQYF.

This CDR3 is CASSQAGGAETQYF. The DNA of the CDR3 is TGTGCCAGCAGCCAAGCAGGGGGCGCGGAGACCCAGTACTTC. The chain uses TRBV3-1 (or the pseudogene TRBV3-2) and TRBJ2-5; 8 nucleotides agree with TRBD1. The germline V gene encodes CDR1 LGHDT and CDR2 YNNKEL (reference sequence). The junction had 3 bases not matched to a gene; V was cut back by 1 base and J by 5 bases. The CDR3 spans 14 residues.

The rearrangement uses TRBV7-9 and TRBJ2-7; 8 bases match TRBD2. V lost 5 bases and J lost 0; bases outside the gene matches: 12. CDR3 length equals 17 residues. Germline loops: CDR1 SEHNR, CDR2 FQNEAQ (reference sequence). The CDR3 nucleotides are TGTGCCAGCAGCCGGGCCGAGGTTAGCGGGGTCTCCTACGAGCAGTACTTC. It encodes CASSRAEVSGVSYEQYF.

The chain's CDR3 is CAWSARPTTGNQPQHF. CDR3 in DNA: TGTGCCTGGAGCGCAAGACCTACGACAGGTAATCAGCCCCAGCATTTT. This chain links TRBV30 with TRBJ1-5; D may be TRBD1 (6 bases). The germline gives CDR1 GTSNPN, CDR2 SVGIG (reference sequence). The length of the CDR3 is 16 residues. Deletions cut 3 bases from V and 4 bases from J, with 19 bases between.

This rearrangement joins TRBV30 to TRBJ1-4; 8 bases are shared with TRBD1. The CDR3 extends over 13 amino acids. V gave up 7 bases and J gave up 3 bases; unmatched junction bases: 4. Germline V gene data show CDR1 as GTSNPN and CDR2 as SVGIG (reference sequence). The CDR3 loop reads CASNRGANEKLFF. The CDR3 coding sequence is TGTGCCTCCAACAGGGGGGCTAATGAAAAACTGTTTTTT.

V gene TRBV30 combines with J gene TRBJ1-1; TRBD1 is a possible D gene (5 bases). V lost 5 bases to trimming and J lost 4 bases, with 14 bases between them. Looked up from germline, CDR1 is GTSNPN and CDR2 is SVGIG (reference sequence). CDR3 size: 13 residues. The CDR3 DNA follows: TGTGCCTGGGACTCTCCGGGGGGCACTGAAGCTTTCTTT. It translates to CAWDSPGGTEAFF.

The chain uses TRBV7-3 and TRBJ2-5, with 8 bases matching TRBD1. Losses at the gene ends were 5 bases for V and 5 bases for J; bases not matched to a gene: 4. The CDR3 spans 13 residues. The V gene's germline CDR1 is SGHTA and CDR2 FQGTGA. CDR3 loop: CASSPHRGETQYF. The CDR3, as DNA: TGTGCCAGCAGCCCCCACAGGGGGGAGACCCAGTACTTC. The whole variable domain, remainder taken from reference TRBV7-3 and TRBJ2-5, is GAGVSQTPSNKVTEKGKYVELRCDPISGHTALYWYRQSLGQGPEFLIYFQGTGAADDSGLPNDRFFAVRPEGSVSTLKIQRTERGDSAVYLCASSPHRGETQYFGPGTRLLVL.

The chain has TRBV6-2 or TRBV6-3 and TRBJ1-2, with D hard to call. V lost 0 bases and J lost 3, with 23 bases in between. Germline CDR1 reads MNHEY; CDR2 reads SVGEGT. The CDR3 is made up of 19 amino acids. The CDR3 spells CASSYSATSRWRDYYGYTF. The CDR3 DNA reads as TGTGCCAGCAGTTACTCGGCGACCTCCAGATGGCGGGATTACTATGGCTACACCTTC.

CDR3 in DNA: TGTGCCACCAGTGGGGGAGATAGCAATCAGCCCCAGCATTTT. It specifies CATSGGDSNQPQHF. The chain is built from TRBV24-1 and TRBJ1-5, with D hard to call. Germline V gene data show CDR1 as KGHDR and CDR2 as SFDVKD. The CDR3 covers 14 residues. Trimming shortened V by 5 bases and J by 0 bases, and 7 bases separated the two germline ends.

This clone was recorded only once. The chain recombines TRBV27 with TRBJ2-1; unclear D gene. The V gene lost 4 bases and the J gene lost 4 bases, with 8 bases spanning the gap. The CDR3 loop spans 13 amino acids. Germline V gene sequence: CDR1 MNHEY, CDR2 SMNVEV (reference sequence). The chain's CDR3 is CASSSLDYNEQFF. The CDR3 DNA is TGTGCCAGCAGTTCCCTAGATTACAATGAGCAGTTCTTC.

Only one count was recorded for this clone. This chain connects TRBV9 to TRBJ2-2; tentative D call: TRBD2 (6 bases). Deletions cut 0 bases from V and 3 bases from J, with 12 bases between. In germline, CDR1 is SGDLS, CDR2 YYNGEE. The CDR3 length is 16 residues. The CDR3 sequence: CASSVELREDTGELFF. The CDR3 nucleotides are TGTGCCAGCAGCGTAGAGTTGAGGGAGGACACCGGGGAGCTGTTTTTT.

The CDR3 is CASRGTGEGNSPLHF. The DNA for the CDR3 is TGTGCCAGCAGGGGGACAGGGGAAGGGAATTCACCCCTCCACTTT. This chain connects TRBV6-4 to TRBJ1-6; 10 nucleotides agree with TRBD1. The CDR3 loop spans 15 amino acids. J gave up 7 bases and V 6 bases, and 6 bases lay outside the gene matches. Germline CDR1 reads MRHNA; CDR2 reads SNTAGT.

The chain combines TRBV7-9 with TRBJ1-1, with TRBD1 identical over 9 bases. Trimming at V came to 5 bases and at J to 5 bases, leaving 3 bases not matched to a gene. From germline, CDR1 is SEHNR and CDR2 FQNEAQ (reference sequence). The CDR3 covers 13 residues. CDR3 amino acids: CASSRGTGTEAFF. The CDR3, as DNA: TGTGCCAGCAGCCGAGGGACAGGGACTGAAGCTTTCTTT.

A single count supports this clone. V usage is TRBV7-2 and J usage is TRBJ2-1, with 12 bases that match TRBD2. Trimming removed 5 bases from V and 6 bases from J; junction bases left unmatched: 8. The V gene's germline CDR1 is SGHTA and CDR2 FQGNSA. This CDR3 region has 16 residues. The chain's CDR3 is CASSTDSSGRVNEQFF. For the CDR3, the DNA is TGTGCCAGCAGCACAGACTCTAGCGGGAGGGTCAATGAGCAGTTCTTC.

The CDR3 loop is CASSAGGELDTQYF. In nucleotides, the CDR3 is TGTGCCAGCAGCGCCGGCGGAGAATTAGATACGCAGTATTTT. The V and J genes are TRBV11-1 and TRBJ2-3, with no clear D. V was trimmed by 5 bases and J by 5 bases, leaving 14 bases between them. Germline lookup yields CDR1 SGHAT and CDR2 FQDESV (reference sequence). The CDR3 consists of 14 residues.

This clone was recorded only once. The chain uses TRBV6-5 and TRBJ1-4; no firm D call. The V gene lost 3 bases and the J gene lost 8 bases, with 19 bases spanning the gap. The germline V gene encodes CDR1 MNHEY and CDR2 SVGAGI. The CDR3 has 16 amino acids. CDR3 DNA sequence: TGTGCCAGCAGTTATCTTCCTCTAGCCCGGAAAGAAAAACTGTTTTTT. This sequence encodes CASSYLPLARKEKLFF.

This clone was observed a single time. V and J are TRBV29-1 and TRBJ2-1; 11 nucleotides line up with TRBD2. The V gene end was trimmed by 5 bases and the J gene end by 7 bases; junction bases not matched to a gene: 10. CDR1 SQVTM and CDR2 ANQGSEA come from the germline V gene. There are 15 residues in the CDR3. The CDR3 region has the DNA TGCAGCGTTTTAGTAGAACTAGCGGGAGTGAATGAGCAGTTCTTC. Translated, it gives CSVLVELAGVNEQFF.

V and J are TRBV25-1 and TRBJ1-2; a weak D match, TRBD1 (6 bases). V lost 3 bases to trimming and J lost 8 bases, with 10 bases between them. This CDR3 contains 12 residues. CDR1 and CDR2 from the germline V gene are MGHDK and SYGVNS. The CDR3 region is CASSDPGVGYTF. The DNA of the CDR3 is TGTGCCAGCAGTGACCCAGGGGTCGGCTACACCTTC.

The rearrangement links TRBV30 to TRBJ1-1; possible D gene TRBD1, 6 bases. Per germline, CDR1 GTSNPN and CDR2 SVGIG (reference sequence). The CDR3 spans 13 residues. V lost 3 bases, J lost 11 bases, and 19 bases lay in between. CDR3 sequence reads: CAWRNQGPDRAFF. Here the CDR3 DNA reads TGTGCCTGGAGGAATCAGGGGCCCGACCGGGCTTTCTTT.

V and J are TRBV6-5 and TRBJ2-5; D might be TRBD1 (7 bases). Trimming removed 6 bases from V and 5 bases from J, with 10 bases in between. The CDR3 has 12 amino acids. Germline-derived CDR1 and CDR2 are MNHEY and SVGAGI. The DNA for the CDR3 is TGTGCCAGCAGCTCAGGGGGGGAGACCCAGTACTTC. The encoded protein is CASSSGGETQYF.

This chain links TRBV6-2 or TRBV6-3 with TRBJ1-2, with D unresolved. The germline V gene has CDR1 MNHEY and CDR2 SVGEGT. The CDR3 is 13 amino acids. Trimming took 7 bases from V and 8 from J, leaving 17 bases between them. CDR3 sequence: CASTPQRIGGYTF. CDR3 sequence (DNA): TGTGCCAGCACCCCCCAGCGGATAGGGGGCTACACCTTC.

The rearrangement joins TRBV6-5 to TRBJ2-7; 15 positions agree with TRBD2. The CDR3 extends over 15 amino acids. V shed 5 bases, J shed 4 bases, and the junction held 3 bases outside the gene matches. The germline CDR1 and CDR2 sequences are MNHEY and SVGAGI. In DNA, the CDR3 is TGTGCCAGCAGTAAGGGACTAGCGGGAGGTTACGAGCAGTACTTC. It yields the protein CASSKGLAGGYEQYF.

This clone appeared a single time. This sequence joins TRBV6-4 and TRBJ2-2, with D uncertain. The CDR3 spans 11 residues. Germline V CDR1 and CDR2: MRHNA, SNTAGT. V lost 8 bases, J lost 7 bases, and 8 bases lay in between. The CDR3 DNA is TGTGCCAGCCAAAAAATCGGGGAGCTGTTTTTT. Its translation: CASQKIGELFF.

This clone was counted once. The chain is built from TRBV25-1 and TRBJ1-4; 9 nucleotides align to TRBD1. The CDR3 has 16 residues. Germline V gene sequence: CDR1 MGHDK, CDR2 SYGVNS. J lost 5 bases, V lost 6 bases, and 10 bases had no gene match. As DNA, the CDR3 is TGTGCCAGCAGACCAACCTGGGACAGGGAAAATGAAAAACTGTTTTTT. Encoded protein: CASRPTWDRENEKLFF.